A selection of T cell receptor beta chains follows, all from one sample in a study of CD8 T cells in ankylosing spondylitis. MiXCR was run by TCRdb on the 5' RACE reads, yielding one entry per CDR3 protein. Of 130,000 or so distinct CDR3 sequences in the sample, 17% were seen once. The sample consisted of blood, either unsorted or a sorted T cell fraction (not recorded which). These receptors were taken from a male donor with ankylosing spondylitis. Each CDR3 is given with its conserved first and last residue. The D gene is left open where the match is weak. Where a row states a size, it is once, few, many or the class of an expanded clone; other rows omit it.

d_gene,abundance,v_gene,j_gene,CDR3nt,CDR3aa
NA,few,TRBV2,TRBJ2-1,TGTGCCAGCAGTGTTCGGCAGGCGCTCCCCTACAATGAGCAGTTCTTC,CASSVRQALPYNEQFF
NA,NA,TRBV20-1,TRBJ2-1,TGCAGTGCTAGACGCTCGGGTAGCGATGAGCAGTTCTTC,CSARRSGSDEQFF
TRBD2,NA,TRBV25-1,TRBJ2-1,TGTGCCAGCAGTGAATATATCCTAGCGGAAACCAATGAGCAGTTCTTC,CASSEYILAETNEQFF
TRBD2,many,TRBV20-1,TRBJ2-7,TGCAGTGCTACTGAGCGGGGCTACTACGAGCAGTACTTC,CSATERGYYEQYF
NA,few,TRBV5-1,TRBJ2-4,TGCGCCAGCAGCCTCCGGGAAAGGGACATTCAGTACTTC,CASSLRERDIQYF
NA,NA,TRBV21-1,TRBJ2-7,TGTGCCAGCAGCAAAGGGACAGGGACCTACGAGCAGTACTTC,CASSKGTGTYEQYF
TRBD2,few,TRBV7-8,TRBJ2-7,TGTGCCAGCAGCAACTACCGCCTAGCGGACTCCTACGAGCAGTACTTC,CASSNYRLADSYEQYF
NA,NA,TRBV27,TRBJ2-7,TGTGCCAGCAGTTTTGGAGACGAGCAGTACTTC,CASSFGDEQYF
TRBD2,few,TRBV11-2,TRBJ2-1,TGTGCCAGCAGCCAGAATAGCGGGAGGCCCTACAATGAGCAGTTCTTC,CASSQNSGRPYNEQFF
NA,NA,TRBV15,TRBJ1-6,TGTGCCACCAGCAGAGCCGAGGACGGGAATTCACCCCTCCACTTT,CATSRAEDGNSPLHF
NA,few,TRBV28,TRBJ2-7,TGTGCCAGCAGTCATCGAGAGGGCTGGGTCGAGCAGTACTTC,CASSHREGWVEQYF
NA,many,TRBV7-6,TRBJ2-1,TGTGCCAGCAGCCCAGCCGGGACCATTTACAATGAGCAGTTCTTC,CASSPAGTIYNEQFF
NA,NA,TRBV24-1,TRBJ2-1,TGTGCCACCAGTGAGGCAGGGGCGGGGACCTACAATGAGCAGTTCTTC,CATSEAGAGTYNEQFF
TRBD2,NA,TRBV9,TRBJ2-1,TGTGCCAGCAGGGCCCCTAGCGGATCGACCTACAATGAGCAGTTCTTC,CASRAPSGSTYNEQFF
NA,NA,TRBV5-6,TRBJ2-7,TGTGCCAGCAGCCCGCCGGACGACTACGAGCAGTACTTC,CASSPPDDYEQYF
NA,many,TRBV4-1,TRBJ1-5,TGCGCCAGCAGCCAAGATCGGGGGCAGCCCCAGCATTTT,CASSQDRGQPQHF